Each of the 6 T cell receptor beta chains below was sequenced from the same sample in a study of blood T cell repertoires in COVID-19. Sequencing was performed with immunoSEQ multiplex PCR; in TCRdb, only in-frame clones are kept and a portion is missing. The sample records 100,000 to 150,000 clones, less than 80% being singletons. Sample: peripheral blood. The source is a man in his fifties or sixties with acute or convalescent COVID-19.

Turning to this clone: Germline is not matched at one junction end, which may reflect a read error. CDR3 sequence: CATVSGLAGGPVF. CDR3 bases: TGTGCCACCGTAAGCGGACTAGCGGGAGGGCCGGTCTTC. The chain carries TRBV28 and TRBJ2-1; TRBD2 matches 15 bases. Germline assignment: CDR1 MDHEN and CDR2 SYDVKM. The CDR3 spans 13 residues.

This clone has ten or more counts. The gene calls are TRBV11-2 and TRBJ2-2; no definite D call. The germline V and J ends were trimmed by 0 bases and 4 bases, with 6 bases remaining between them. CDR3 size: 14 residues. Germline CDR1 reads SGHAT; CDR2 reads FQNNGV. The CDR3 protein is CASSLDRSTGELFF. In nucleotides, the CDR3 is TGTGCCAGCAGCTTAGATAGGAGCACCGGGGAGCTGTTTTTT.

The chain employs TRBV9 and TRBJ2-5; 9 bases match TRBD1. The ends lost 1 base at V and 5 bases at J; junction bases unmatched: 6. The CDR3 has 15 amino acids. Per germline, CDR1 SGDLS and CDR2 YYNGEE. DNA for the CDR3: TGTGCCAGCAGCGTATCGGACAGGGGATACGAGACCCAGTACTTC. Translating gives CASSVSDRGYETQYF.

The CDR3: CSVGKKDRYTDTQYF. The CDR3 DNA reads TGCAGCGTTGGGAAAAAGGACAGATACACAGATACGCAGTATTTT. The chain couples TRBV29-1 to TRBJ2-3; TRBD1 might be the D (6 bases). The CDR3 has 15 amino acids. V was pared by 4 bases and J by 2 bases, with 16 bases between. CDR1 and CDR2 (germline): SQVTM, ANQGSEA.

The chain recombines TRBV11-2 with TRBJ1-6, with TRBD1 as a possible D gene (5 bases). V was cut by 1 base and J by 7 bases, with 14 bases left in between. Looked up from germline, CDR1 is SGHAT and CDR2 is FQNNGV. CDR3 length: 16 amino acids. For the CDR3, the DNA is TGTGCCAGCAGCTTAGTAGCAGGGCTCGGGAATTCACCCCTCCACTTT. The encoded protein is CASSLVAGLGNSPLHF.

This clone was found a few times. The V and J genes are TRBV4-1 and TRBJ2-7; 9 bases fit TRBD1. This CDR3 has 13 amino acids. Germline V gene lookup returns CDR1 MGHRA and CDR2 YSYEKL. J gave up 6 bases and V 5 bases, and 5 bases lay outside the gene matches. The CDR3 here is CASSVGQGSEQYF. CDR3 DNA: TGCGCCAGCAGCGTAGGACAGGGGAGCGAGCAGTACTTC.